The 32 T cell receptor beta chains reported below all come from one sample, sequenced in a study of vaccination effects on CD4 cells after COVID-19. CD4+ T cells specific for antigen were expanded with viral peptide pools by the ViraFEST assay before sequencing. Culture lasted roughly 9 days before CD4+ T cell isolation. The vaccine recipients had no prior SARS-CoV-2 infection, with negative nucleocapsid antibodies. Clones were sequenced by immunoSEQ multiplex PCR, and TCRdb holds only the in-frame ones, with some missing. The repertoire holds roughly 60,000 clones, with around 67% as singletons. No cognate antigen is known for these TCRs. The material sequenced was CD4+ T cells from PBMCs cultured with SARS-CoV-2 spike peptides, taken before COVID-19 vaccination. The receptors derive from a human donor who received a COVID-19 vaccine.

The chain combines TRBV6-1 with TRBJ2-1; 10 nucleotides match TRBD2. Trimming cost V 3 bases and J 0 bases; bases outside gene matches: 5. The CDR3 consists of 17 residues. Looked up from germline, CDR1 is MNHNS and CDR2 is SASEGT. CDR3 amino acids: CASSEGAGGPSYNEQFF. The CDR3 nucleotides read TGTGCCAGCAGTGAGGGAGCGGGAGGGCCCTCCTACAATGAGCAGTTCTTC.

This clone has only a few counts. The DNA for the CDR3 is TGTGCCAGCAGTGAAGGGGGCGTTAATGGCTACACCTTC. This translates into CASSEGGVNGYTF. The V call is TRBV2, the J call TRBJ1-2, with a tentative D call TRBD1 (5 bases). The germline V gene encodes CDR1 SNHLY and CDR2 FYNNEI. The V and J ends lost 1 base and 6 bases respectively, with 9 bases between them. The CDR3 has 13 residues.

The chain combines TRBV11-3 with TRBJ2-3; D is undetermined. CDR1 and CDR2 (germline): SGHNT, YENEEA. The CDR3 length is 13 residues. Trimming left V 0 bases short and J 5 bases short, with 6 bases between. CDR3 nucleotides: TGTGCCAGCAGCTTAGACAGGCAAGATACGCAGTATTTT. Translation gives CASSLDRQDTQYF. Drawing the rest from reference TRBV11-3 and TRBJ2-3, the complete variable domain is EAGVVQSPRYKIIEKKQPVAFWCNPISGHNTLYWYLQNLGQGPELLIRYENEEAVDDSQLPKDRFSAERLKGVDSTLKIQPAELGDSAVYLCASSLDRQDTQYFGPGTRLTVL.

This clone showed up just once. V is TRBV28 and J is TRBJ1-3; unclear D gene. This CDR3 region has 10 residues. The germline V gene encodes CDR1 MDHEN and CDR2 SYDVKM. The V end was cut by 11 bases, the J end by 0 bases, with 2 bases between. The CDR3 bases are TGTGCCGCCTCTGGAAACACCATATATTTT. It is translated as CAASGNTIYF. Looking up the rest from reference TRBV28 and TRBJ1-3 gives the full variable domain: DVKVTQSSRYLVKRTGEKVFLECVQDMDHENMFWYRQDPGLGLRLIYFSYDVKMKEKGDIPEGYSVSREKKERFSLILESASTNQTSMYLCAASGNTIYFGEGSWLTVV.

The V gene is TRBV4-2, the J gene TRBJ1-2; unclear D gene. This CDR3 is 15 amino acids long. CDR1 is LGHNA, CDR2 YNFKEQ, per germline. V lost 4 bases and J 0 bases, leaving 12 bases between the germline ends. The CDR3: CASSPGTGANYGYTF. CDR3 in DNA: TGTGCCAGCAGCCCTGGAACGGGAGCTAACTATGGCTACACCTTC.

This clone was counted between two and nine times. In DNA, the CDR3 is TGTGCCTGGAGTCCACTCGGGACAGGGTCGTCTGGAAACACCATATATTTT. Translating gives CAWSPLGTGSSGNTIYF. The chain couples TRBV30 to TRBJ1-3, with TRBD1 identical over 9 bases. The length of the CDR3 is 17 residues. Unmatched junction bases numbered 9, after V lost 2 bases and J lost 1 base. Germline-derived CDR1 and CDR2 are GTSNPN and SVGIG (reference sequence).

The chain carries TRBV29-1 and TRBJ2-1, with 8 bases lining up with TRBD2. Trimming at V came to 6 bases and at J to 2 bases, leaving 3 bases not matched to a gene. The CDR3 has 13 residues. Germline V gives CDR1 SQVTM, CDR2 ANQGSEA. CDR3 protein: CSVQAGAYNEQFF. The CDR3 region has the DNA TGCAGCGTACAAGCGGGGGCCTACAATGAGCAGTTCTTC.

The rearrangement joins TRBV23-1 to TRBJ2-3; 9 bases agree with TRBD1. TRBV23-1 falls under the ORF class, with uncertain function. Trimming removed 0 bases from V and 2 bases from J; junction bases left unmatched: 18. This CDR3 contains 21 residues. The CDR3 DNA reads TGCGCCAGCAGTCAATCGGTCGGACAGGGGACCCTGTCCCGGAACACAGATACGCAGTATTTT. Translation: CASSQSVGQGTLSRNTDTQYF.

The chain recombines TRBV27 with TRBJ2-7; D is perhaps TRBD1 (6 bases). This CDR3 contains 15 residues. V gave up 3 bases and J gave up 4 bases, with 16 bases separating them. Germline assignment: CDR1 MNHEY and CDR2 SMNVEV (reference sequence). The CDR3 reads CASSLGAHSRYEQYF. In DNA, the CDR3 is TGTGCCAGCAGTTTGGGGGCCCACAGCCGATACGAGCAGTACTTC.

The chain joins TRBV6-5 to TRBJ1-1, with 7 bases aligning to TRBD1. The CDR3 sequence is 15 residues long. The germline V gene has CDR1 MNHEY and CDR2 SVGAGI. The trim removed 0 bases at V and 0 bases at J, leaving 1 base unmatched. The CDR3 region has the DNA TGTGCCAGCAGTTACTCTGGGACAGTGAACACTGAAGCTTTCTTT. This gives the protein CASSYSGTVNTEAFF.

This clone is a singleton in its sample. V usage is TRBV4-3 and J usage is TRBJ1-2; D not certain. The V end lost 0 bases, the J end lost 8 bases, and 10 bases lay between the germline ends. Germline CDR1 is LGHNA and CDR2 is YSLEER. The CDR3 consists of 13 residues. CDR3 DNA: TGCGCCAGCAGCCAAGATCCCCAAGAAGGCTACACCTTC. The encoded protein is CASSQDPQEGYTF.

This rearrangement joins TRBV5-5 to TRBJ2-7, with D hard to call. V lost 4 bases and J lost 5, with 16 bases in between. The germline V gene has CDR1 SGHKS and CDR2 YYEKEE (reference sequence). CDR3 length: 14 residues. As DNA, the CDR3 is TGTGCCAGCAGCCCGGAGAGCATATTGCACGAGCAGTACTTC. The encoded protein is CASSPESILHEQYF.

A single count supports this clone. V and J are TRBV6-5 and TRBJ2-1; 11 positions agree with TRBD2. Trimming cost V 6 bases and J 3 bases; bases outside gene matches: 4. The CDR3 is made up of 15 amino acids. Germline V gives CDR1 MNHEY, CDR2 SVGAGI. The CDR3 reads CASSLGLAGYNEQFF. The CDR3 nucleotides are TGTGCCAGCAGCCTCGGACTAGCGGGCTACAATGAGCAGTTCTTC.

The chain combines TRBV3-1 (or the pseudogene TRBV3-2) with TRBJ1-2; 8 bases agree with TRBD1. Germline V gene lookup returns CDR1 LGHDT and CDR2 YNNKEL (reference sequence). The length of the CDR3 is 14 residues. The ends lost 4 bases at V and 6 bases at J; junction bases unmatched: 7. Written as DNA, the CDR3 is TGTGCCAGCAGCCCATCGACAGGGGCTGATGGCTACACCTTC. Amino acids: CASSPSTGADGYTF.

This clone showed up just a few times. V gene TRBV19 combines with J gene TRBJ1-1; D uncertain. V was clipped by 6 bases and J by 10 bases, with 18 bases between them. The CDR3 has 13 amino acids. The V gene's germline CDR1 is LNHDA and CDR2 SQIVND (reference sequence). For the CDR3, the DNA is TGTGCCAGTAGGATTAATGACCGGGGTGCAGCTTTCTTT. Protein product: CASRINDRGAAFF.

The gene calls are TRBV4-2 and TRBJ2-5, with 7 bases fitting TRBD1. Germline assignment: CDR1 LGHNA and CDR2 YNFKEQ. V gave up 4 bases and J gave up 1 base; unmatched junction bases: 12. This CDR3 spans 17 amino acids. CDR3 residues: CASSPRDSPRGQETQYF. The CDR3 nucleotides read TGTGCCAGCAGCCCGAGGGACAGCCCTAGGGGCCAAGAGACCCAGTACTTC.

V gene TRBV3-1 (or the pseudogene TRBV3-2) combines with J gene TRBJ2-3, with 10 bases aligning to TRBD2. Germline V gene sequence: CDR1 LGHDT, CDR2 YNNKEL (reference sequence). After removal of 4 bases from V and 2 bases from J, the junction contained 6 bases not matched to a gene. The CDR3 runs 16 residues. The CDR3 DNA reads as TGTGCCAGCAGCCCGAGCGGGGGGGTATCCACAGATACGCAGTATTTT. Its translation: CASSPSGGVSTDTQYF.

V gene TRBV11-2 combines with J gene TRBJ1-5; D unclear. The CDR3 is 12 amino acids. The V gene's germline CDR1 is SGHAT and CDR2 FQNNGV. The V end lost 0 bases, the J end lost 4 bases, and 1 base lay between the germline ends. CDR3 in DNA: TGTGCCAGCAGCTTAGAAAATCAGCCCCAGCATTTT. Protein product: CASSLENQPQHF.

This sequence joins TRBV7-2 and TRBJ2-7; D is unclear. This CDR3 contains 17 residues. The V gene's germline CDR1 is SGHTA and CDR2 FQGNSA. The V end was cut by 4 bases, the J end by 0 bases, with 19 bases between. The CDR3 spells CASSSGLRQPNSYEQYF. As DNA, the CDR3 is TGTGCCAGCAGCTCCGGTCTTAGGCAACCTAACTCCTACGAGCAGTACTTC.

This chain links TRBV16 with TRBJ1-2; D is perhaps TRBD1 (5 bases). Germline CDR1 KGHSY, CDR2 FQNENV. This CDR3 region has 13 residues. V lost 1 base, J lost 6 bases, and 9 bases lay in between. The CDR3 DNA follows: TGTGCCAGCAGCCAATTGGGGCACGATGGCTACACCTTC. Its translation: CASSQLGHDGYTF.

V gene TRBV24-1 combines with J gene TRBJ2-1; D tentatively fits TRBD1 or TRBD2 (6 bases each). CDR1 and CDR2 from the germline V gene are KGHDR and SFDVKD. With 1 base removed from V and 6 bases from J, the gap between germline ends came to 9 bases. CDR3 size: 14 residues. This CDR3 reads CATSDFRGLNEQFF. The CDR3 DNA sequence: TGTGCCACCAGTGATTTCCGGGGGCTCAATGAGCAGTTCTTC.

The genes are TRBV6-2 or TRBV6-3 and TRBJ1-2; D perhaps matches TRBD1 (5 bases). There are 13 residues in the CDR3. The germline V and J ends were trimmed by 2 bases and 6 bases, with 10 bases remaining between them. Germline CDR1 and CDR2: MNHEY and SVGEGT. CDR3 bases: TGTGCCAGCAGTTACAGGGGATTGGATGGCTACACCTTC. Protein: CASSYRGLDGYTF.

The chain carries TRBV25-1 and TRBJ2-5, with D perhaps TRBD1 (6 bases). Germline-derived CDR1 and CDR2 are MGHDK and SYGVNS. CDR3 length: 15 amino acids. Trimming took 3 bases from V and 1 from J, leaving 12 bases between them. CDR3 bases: TGTGCCAGCAGTGATCCCCGGACAGCCCAAGAGACCCAGTACTTC. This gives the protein CASSDPRTAQETQYF. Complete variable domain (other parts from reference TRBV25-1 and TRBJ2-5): EADIYQTPRYLVIGTGKKITLECSQTMGHDKMYWYQQDPGMELHLIHYSYGVNSTEKGDLSSESTVSRIRTEHFPLTLESARPSHTSQYLCASSDPRTAQETQYFGPGTRLLVL.

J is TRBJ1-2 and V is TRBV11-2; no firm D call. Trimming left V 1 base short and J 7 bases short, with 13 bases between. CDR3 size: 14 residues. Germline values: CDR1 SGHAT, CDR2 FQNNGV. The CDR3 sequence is CASSLGGGMIGYTF. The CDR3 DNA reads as TGTGCCAGCAGCTTAGGAGGAGGGATGATTGGCTACACCTTC.

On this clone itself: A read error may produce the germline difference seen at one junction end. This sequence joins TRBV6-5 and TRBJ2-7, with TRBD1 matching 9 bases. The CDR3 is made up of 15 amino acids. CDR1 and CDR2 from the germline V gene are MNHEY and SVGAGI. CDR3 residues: CASSYSGTGSFEQYF. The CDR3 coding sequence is TGTGCCAGCAGTTACTCGGGGACAGGGTCCTTCGAGCAGTACTTC.

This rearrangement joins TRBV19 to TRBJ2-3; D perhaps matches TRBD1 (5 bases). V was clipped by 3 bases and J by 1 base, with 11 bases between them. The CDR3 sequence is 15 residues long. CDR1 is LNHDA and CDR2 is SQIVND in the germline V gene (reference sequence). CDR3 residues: CASSMKGLGTDTQYF. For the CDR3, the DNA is TGTGCCAGTAGTATGAAGGGGCTGGGCACAGATACGCAGTATTTT.

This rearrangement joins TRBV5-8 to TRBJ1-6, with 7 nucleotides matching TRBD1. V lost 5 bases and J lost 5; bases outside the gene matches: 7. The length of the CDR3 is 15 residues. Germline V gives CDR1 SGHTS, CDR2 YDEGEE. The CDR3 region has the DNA TGTGCCAGCAGTTTTGGGACAGTTAATAATTCACCCCTCCACTTT. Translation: CASSFGTVNNSPLHF. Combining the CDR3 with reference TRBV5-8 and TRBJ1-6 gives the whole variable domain EAGVTQSPTHLIKTRGQQATLRCSPISGHTSVYWYQQALGLGLQFLLWYDEGEERNRGNFPPRFSGRQFPNYSSELNVNALELEDSALYLCASSFGTVNNSPLHFGNGTRLTVT.

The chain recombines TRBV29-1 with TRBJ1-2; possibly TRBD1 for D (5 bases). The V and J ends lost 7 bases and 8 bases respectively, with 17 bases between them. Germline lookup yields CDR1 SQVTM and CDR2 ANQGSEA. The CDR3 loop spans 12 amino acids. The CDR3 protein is CSAYQGVSGYTF. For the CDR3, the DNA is TGCAGCGCCTACCAAGGGGTGAGCGGCTACACCTTC.

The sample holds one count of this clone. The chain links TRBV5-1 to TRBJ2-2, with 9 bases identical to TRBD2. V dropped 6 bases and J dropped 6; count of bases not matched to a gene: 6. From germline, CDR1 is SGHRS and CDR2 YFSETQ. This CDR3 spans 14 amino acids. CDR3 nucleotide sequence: TGCGCCAGCAAGGGGACTAGCAAAGCCGGGGAGCTGTTTTTT. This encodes CASKGTSKAGELFF.

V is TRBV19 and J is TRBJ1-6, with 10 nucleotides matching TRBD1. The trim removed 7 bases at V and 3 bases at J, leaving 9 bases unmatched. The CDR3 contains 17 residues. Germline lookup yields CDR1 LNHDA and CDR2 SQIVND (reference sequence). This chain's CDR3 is CASTLTGTGDYNSPLHF. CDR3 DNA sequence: TGTGCCAGTACACTAACCGGGACAGGGGACTATAATTCACCCCTCCACTTT.

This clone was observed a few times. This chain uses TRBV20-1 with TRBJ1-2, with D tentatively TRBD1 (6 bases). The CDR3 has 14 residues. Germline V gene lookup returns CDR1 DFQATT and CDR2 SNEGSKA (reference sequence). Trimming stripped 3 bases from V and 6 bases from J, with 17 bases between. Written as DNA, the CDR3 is TGCAGTGCTAGTAGTCAGGGGTCTCAAGATGGCTACACCTTC. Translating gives CSASSQGSQDGYTF.

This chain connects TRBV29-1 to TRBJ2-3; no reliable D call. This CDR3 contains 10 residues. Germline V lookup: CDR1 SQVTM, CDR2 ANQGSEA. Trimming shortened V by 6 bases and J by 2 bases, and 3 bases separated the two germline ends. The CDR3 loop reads CSVDTDTQYF. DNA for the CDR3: TGCAGCGTGGACACAGATACGCAGTATTTT.